Shown below are 28 T cell receptor beta chains from a single sample sequenced in a study of blood T cell repertoires in COVID-19. Data came from immunoSEQ multiplex PCR; TCRdb stores just in-frame clones and leaves some out. The data contain 150,000 or so clones, roughly four fifths of them singletons. Sequencing was performed on peripheral blood. The receptors were sampled from a human donor with acute or convalescent COVID-19. The donor label of this sample is uncertain.

The chain is built from TRBV7-9 and TRBJ2-3; a possible D gene is TRBD2 (6 bases). V was clipped by 2 bases and J by 0 bases, with 12 bases between them. The CDR3 extends over 16 amino acids. Germline V gene sequence: CDR1 SEHNR, CDR2 FQNEAQ (reference sequence). The CDR3 loop reads CASSLNYGGSTDTQYF. CDR3 coding DNA: TGTGCCAGCAGCTTAAATTACGGGGGAAGCACAGATACGCAGTATTTT. The whole variable domain, remainder taken from reference TRBV7-9 and TRBJ2-3, is DTGVSQNPRHKITKRGQNVTFRCDPISEHNRLYWYRQTLGQGPEFLTYFQNEAQLEKSRLLSDRFSAERPKGSFSTLEIQRTEQGDSAMYLCASSLNYGGSTDTQYFGPGTRLTVL.

This chain connects TRBV9 to TRBJ1-4; no definite D call. V lost 4 bases to trimming and J lost 4 bases, with 11 bases between them. This CDR3 has 14 residues. Germline CDR1 SGDLS, CDR2 YYNGEE. CDR3 in amino acids: CASSSDGFNEKLFF. In DNA form, the CDR3 reads TGTGCCAGCAGCTCCGACGGGTTTAATGAAAAACTGTTTTTT.

The V call is TRBV12-3 or TRBV12-4, the J call TRBJ2-7; D is perhaps TRBD2 (6 bases). V shed 4 bases and J shed 4 bases, with 8 bases lying between them. The CDR3 consists of 12 residues. DNA for the CDR3: TGTGCCAGCAGTTCCCGGGGGTACGAGCAGTACTTC. Amino acid sequence: CASSSRGYEQYF.

The table lists this clone with a few counts. An end of the junction does not agree with germline; a read error may underlie this. The rearrangement links TRBV6-1 to TRBJ1-2; a possible D gene is TRBD1 (6 bases). This CDR3 has 13 amino acids. Germline CDR1 MNHNS, CDR2 SASEGT. CDR3 bases: TGTGCCAGCAATGAACAGGGTAACTATGGCTACACCTTC. Amino acid sequence: CASNEQGNYGYTF.

The chain links TRBV5-8 to TRBJ1-2; D is undetermined. CDR1 is SGHTS, CDR2 YDEGEE, per germline. V was shortened by 4 bases and J by 1 base, with 14 bases between the two germline ends. CDR3 length: 15 residues. This chain's CDR3 is CASSHGAGDNYGYTF. CDR3 bases: TGTGCCAGCAGCCACGGAGCGGGCGATAACTATGGCTACACCTTC.

This clone was seen more than once but under ten times. The chain recombines TRBV21-1 with TRBJ2-1; whether TRBD2, the table's D call, matches the DNA was not checked. TRBV21-1 is a documented pseudogene. CDR3 length: 22 residues. In nucleotides, the CDR3 is TGTGCCAGCCGAACAAGGGGAGGCCCCGGGACTAGCGGGGGGTACGGTGGAAATGAGCAGTTCTTC. This codes for CASRTRGGPGTSGGYGGNEQFF.

The chain links TRBV7-8 to TRBJ1-2; TRBD1 aligns across 8 bases. Germline V gene data show CDR1 as SGHVS and CDR2 as FQNEAQ. The CDR3 is 15 residues long. The junction had 3 bases not matched to a gene; V was cut back by 1 base and J by 2 bases. In nucleotides, the CDR3 is TGTGCCAGCAGCTTAGTCGGGACAGGAAACTATGGCTACACCTTC. Protein product: CASSLVGTGNYGYTF.

The chain employs TRBV4-2 and TRBJ2-1, with D maybe TRBD2 (6 bases). This CDR3 is built from 15 residues. Trimming took off 2 bases at V and 8 bases at J, with 16 bases between the two ends. Germline CDR1 and CDR2: LGHNA and YNFKEQ. The CDR3 DNA reads as TGTGCCAGCAGCCAACCCCGCGGGGTCGGAGATGAGCAGTTCTTC. It translates to CASSQPRGVGDEQFF.

This clone was seen more than once but under ten times. In the same sample, other DNA sequences code for this CDR3. This rearrangement joins TRBV5-1 to TRBJ2-1; a possible D gene is TRBD2 (5 bases). The length of the CDR3 is 14 residues. Trimming took off 2 bases at V and 1 base at J, with 7 bases between the two ends. Germline assignment: CDR1 SGHRS and CDR2 YFSETQ. The CDR3 DNA reads as TGCGCCAGCAGCTTCGGGGAGTCCTACAATGAGCAGTTCTTC. Translated: CASSFGESYNEQFF.

The V and J genes are TRBV4-1 and TRBJ1-6; 9 positions agree with TRBD1. V gave up 7 bases and J gave up 10 bases; unmatched junction bases: 14. Germline V CDR1 and CDR2: MGHRA, YSYEKL. The CDR3 sequence is 16 residues long. CDR3 sequence: CASTPTGGNLGSPLHF. CDR3 in DNA: TGCGCCAGCACCCCGACAGGGGGAAATCTAGGCTCACCCCTCCACTTT.

The chain couples TRBV29-1 to TRBJ2-5; 9 nucleotides align to TRBD1. V shed 3 bases, J shed 2 bases, and the junction held 4 bases outside the gene matches. The CDR3 consists of 14 residues. Germline V gene sequence: CDR1 SQVTM, CDR2 ANQGSEA. CDR3 nucleotides: TGCAGCGTTGAGGAAGGGACAGGGCAAGAGACCCAGTACTTC. Its protein is CSVEEGTGQETQYF.

The chain employs TRBV29-1 and TRBJ2-7, with TRBD2 matching over 13 bases. CDR1 and CDR2 from the germline V gene are SQVTM and ANQGSEA. Trimming cost V 7 bases and J 3 bases; bases outside gene matches: 3. This CDR3 has 13 amino acids. Written as DNA, the CDR3 is TGCAGCGCCAGACTAGCGGGGGGCTACGAGCAGTACTTC. This encodes CSARLAGGYEQYF.

This clone appeared once. J is TRBJ2-2 and V is TRBV4-2, with D maybe TRBD1 (5 bases). From germline, CDR1 is LGHNA and CDR2 YNFKEQ. The CDR3 contains 17 residues. Trimming removed 4 bases at V and 4 bases at J, with 19 bases between. The CDR3 sequence: CASSLDPRQQFTGELFF. The CDR3 bases are TGTGCCAGCAGCCTTGATCCGAGACAGCAATTCACCGGGGAGCTGTTTTTT.

The CDR3 nucleotides are TGTGCCAGCAGCCAAAGGAACAGGGGGCCCGGAGCAGAGACCCAGTACTTC. Translated, it gives CASSQRNRGPGAETQYF. The V and J genes are TRBV3-1 (or the pseudogene TRBV3-2) and TRBJ2-5; 9 bases map to TRBD1. The V gene's germline CDR1 is LGHDT and CDR2 YNNKEL (reference sequence). The V and J ends lost 2 bases and 4 bases, in that order; junction bases with no gene match: 11. CDR3 length: 17 residues.

The chain combines TRBV7-8 with TRBJ2-4; 15 positions agree with TRBD2. From germline, CDR1 is SGHVS and CDR2 FQNEAQ. Trimming took 2 bases from V and 1 from J; bases not matched to a gene: 6. The CDR3 has 19 residues. The CDR3 spells CASSLIIGTSGGAKNIQYF. CDR3 nucleotides: TGTGCCAGCAGCTTAATAATAGGGACTAGCGGGGGGGCCAAAAACATTCAGTACTTC.

The chain has TRBV7-3 and TRBJ2-6, with TRBD1 matching over 7 bases. V was clipped by 0 bases and J by 0 bases; unmatched bases: 8. The CDR3 loop spans 19 amino acids. Germline assignment: CDR1 SGHTA and CDR2 FQGTGA. The CDR3 nucleotides are TGTGCCAGCAGCTTAACGGTATTGGGACAGTACTCTGGGGCCAACGTCCTGACTTTC. As protein: CASSLTVLGQYSGANVLTF.

The chain is built from TRBV5-6 and TRBJ2-7; a weak D match, TRBD2 (6 bases). CDR3 length: 14 residues. Trimming took 6 bases from V and 2 from J, leaving 15 bases between them. The V gene's germline CDR1 is SGHDT and CDR2 YYEEEE. The CDR3 nucleotides are TGTGCCAGCACCGCGGGACGCCGTGCCTACGAGCAGTACTTC. This sequence encodes CASTAGRRAYEQYF.

The chain carries TRBV30 and TRBJ1-3; a possible D gene is TRBD1 (5 bases). Germline V gene sequence: CDR1 GTSNPN, CDR2 SVGIG (reference sequence). V shed 5 bases and J shed 2 bases, with 16 bases lying between them. The CDR3 is 15 amino acids. As DNA, the CDR3 is TGTGCCTGGCGCCGGGCGGGGGGAGCTGGAAACACCATATATTTT. The encoded protein is CAWRRAGGAGNTIYF. The full variable domain, its missing parts supplied by reference TRBV30 and TRBJ1-3, is SQTIHQWPATLVQPVGSPLSLECTVEGTSNPNLYWYRQAAGRGLQLLFYSVGIGQISSEVPQNLSASRPQDRQFILSSKKLLLSDSGFYLCAWRRAGGAGNTIYFGEGSWLTVV.

The chain recombines TRBV5-4 with TRBJ1-1, with 10 nucleotides matching TRBD1. Germline lookup yields CDR1 SGHNT and CDR2 YYREEE (reference sequence). V shed 3 bases, J shed 11 bases, and the junction held 4 bases outside the gene matches. This CDR3 spans 12 amino acids. This CDR3 reads CASSSDRGDAFF. For the CDR3, the DNA is TGTGCCAGCAGCTCGGACAGGGGGGATGCTTTCTTT.

This chain connects TRBV7-2 to TRBJ2-7, with 9 nucleotides matching TRBD2. J lost 2 bases, V lost 2 bases, and 10 bases had no gene match. CDR1 and CDR2 from the germline V gene are SGHTA and FQGNSA. CDR3 length: 17 amino acids. The CDR3 DNA sequence: TGTGCCAGCAGCTTAAGCCCCGGGCGGGGGGGAACCTACGAGCAGTACTTC. It translates to CASSLSPGRGGTYEQYF.

This clone was seen a handful of times. The rearrangement uses TRBV5-4 and TRBJ1-1, with a possible D match to TRBD1 (5 bases). Germline CDR1 reads SGHNT; CDR2 reads YYREEE (reference sequence). The CDR3 has 15 residues. V lost 1 base and J 5 bases, leaving 15 bases between the germline ends. In nucleotides, the CDR3 is TGTGCCAGCAGCTTGAGCAGGGAAGTGGGGACTGAAGCTTTCTTT. Translating it yields CASSLSREVGTEAFF.

The gene calls are TRBV4-3 and TRBJ1-5, with D possibly TRBD1 on 6 matching bases. Trimming cost V 0 bases and J 0 bases, with 15 bases left between them. Germline V gene sequence: CDR1 LGHNA, CDR2 YSLEER. CDR3 length equals 18 residues. CDR3 loop: CASSQDPLRGGSNQPQHF. The DNA of the CDR3 is TGCGCCAGCAGCCAAGATCCACTTCGAGGGGGTAGCAATCAGCCCCAGCATTTT.

The chain combines TRBV21-1 with TRBJ1-4. TRBV21-1 is noted as a pseudogene. This CDR3 has 17 residues. This CDR3 is CASSKDLRGQTNEKLFF. The CDR3 DNA reads TGTGCCAGCAGCAAAGACCTCCGAGGGCAAACTAATGAAAAACTGTTTTTT.

The chain combines TRBV7-8 with TRBJ2-7, with TRBD1 matching 9 bases. The CDR3 runs 15 residues. Germline CDR1 and CDR2: SGHVS and FQNEAQ. J was trimmed by 2 bases and V by 2 bases; bases with no gene match: 4. CDR3 protein: CASSLFGTGPYEQYF. The CDR3 coding sequence is TGTGCCAGCAGCTTATTCGGGACAGGGCCCTACGAGCAGTACTTC.

The chain has TRBV4-2 and TRBJ1-5; D is perhaps TRBD1 (6 bases). Deletions cut 0 bases from V and 2 bases from J, with 17 bases between. Germline lookup yields CDR1 LGHNA and CDR2 YNFKEQ. This CDR3 is 18 amino acids long. The CDR3 is CASSQDQGQGTGNQPQHF. For the CDR3, the DNA is TGTGCCAGCAGCCAAGATCAGGGGCAGGGGACCGGCAATCAGCCCCAGCATTTT.

This clone was found once. The V gene is TRBV30, the J gene TRBJ2-1, with 10 bases fitting TRBD2. Germline assignment: CDR1 GTSNPN and CDR2 SVGIG (reference sequence). The CDR3 covers 13 residues. This chain's CDR3 is CGASGGSYNEQFF. CDR3 in DNA: TGTGGCGCTAGCGGGGGCTCCTACAATGAGCAGTTCTTC.

The CDR3 region has the DNA TGTGCCAGTGAGGACAGGTTGGGTCAGCCCCAGCATTTT. This translates into CASEDRLGQPQHF. This sequence joins TRBV19 and TRBJ1-5; 7 bases line up with TRBD1. Germline V gene data show CDR1 as LNHDA and CDR2 as SQIVND (reference sequence). CDR3 size: 13 residues. V was clipped by 8 bases and J by 6 bases; unmatched bases: 7.

This clone came up once. The V gene is TRBV7-2, the J gene TRBJ2-3, with D maybe TRBD1 (6 bases). Germline V lookup: CDR1 SGHTA, CDR2 FQGNSA. Trimming pared 5 bases from V and 4 bases from J, leaving 19 bases between. The CDR3 contains 16 residues. CDR3 nucleotides: TGTGCCAGCAGCCCGGCGGTTCAGGGGCCGGCAGATACGCAGTATTTT. Residues: CASSPAVQGPADTQYF.